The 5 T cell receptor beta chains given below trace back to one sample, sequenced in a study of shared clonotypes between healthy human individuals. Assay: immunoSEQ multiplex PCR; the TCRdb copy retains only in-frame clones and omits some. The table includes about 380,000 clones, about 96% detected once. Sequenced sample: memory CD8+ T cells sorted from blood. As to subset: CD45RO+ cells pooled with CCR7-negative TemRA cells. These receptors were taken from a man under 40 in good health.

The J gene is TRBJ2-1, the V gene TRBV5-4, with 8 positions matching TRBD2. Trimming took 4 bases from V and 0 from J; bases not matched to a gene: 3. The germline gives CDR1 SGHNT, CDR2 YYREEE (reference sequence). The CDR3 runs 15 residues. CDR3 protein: CASSKSGSSYNEQFF. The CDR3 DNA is TGTGCCAGCAGCAAAAGCGGGAGCTCCTACAATGAGCAGTTCTTC.

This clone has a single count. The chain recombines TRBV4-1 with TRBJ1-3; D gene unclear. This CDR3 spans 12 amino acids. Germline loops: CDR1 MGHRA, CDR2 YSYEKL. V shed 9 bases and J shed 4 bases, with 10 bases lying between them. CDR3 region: CASGQVGNTIYF. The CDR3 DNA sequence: TGCGCCAGTGGTCAGGTCGGAAACACCATATATTTT.

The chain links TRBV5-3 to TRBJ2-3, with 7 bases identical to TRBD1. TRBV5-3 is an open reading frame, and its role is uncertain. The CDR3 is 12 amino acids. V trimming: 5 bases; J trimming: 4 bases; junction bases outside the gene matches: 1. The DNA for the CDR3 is TGTGCCAGAAGTCAGGGGGCAGATACGCAGTATTTT. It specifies CARSQGADTQYF.

This CDR3 is CASSPLAGIAKNIQYF. The CDR3 DNA is TGCGCCAGCAGCCCACTAGCGGGAATAGCCAAAAACATTCAGTACTTC. This chain connects TRBV4-1 to TRBJ2-4, with 10 bases fitting TRBD2. This CDR3 contains 16 residues. Germline CDR1 reads MGHRA; CDR2 reads YSYEKL. Losses at the gene ends were 4 bases for V and 0 bases for J; bases not matched to a gene: 3.

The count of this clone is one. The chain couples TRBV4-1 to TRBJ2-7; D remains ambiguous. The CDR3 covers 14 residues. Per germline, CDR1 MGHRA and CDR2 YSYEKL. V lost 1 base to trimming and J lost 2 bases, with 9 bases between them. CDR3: CASSQGAGAYEQYF. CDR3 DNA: TGCGCCAGCAGCCAAGGTGCTGGGGCCTACGAGCAGTACTTC.